This T cell receptor beta chain was obtained from a study of Tregs in tolerant kidney transplant recipients. Study results and limitations: Changing PCR primers prevented nucleotide comparison between some patients' samples.

Turning to this clone: What it binds is not known.

Germline V gene lookup returns CDR1 MRHNA and CDR2 SNTAGT. With 6 bases removed from V and 1 base from J, the gap between germline ends came to 9 bases. There are 14 residues in the CDR3. Libraries were prepared by immunoSEQ multiplex PCR; TCRdb keeps only in-frame clonotypes and omits some of them. This table holds some 80,000 clones, around 98% found once. The chain uses TRBV6-4 and TRBJ2-2, with D maybe TRBD1 (5 bases). Material: CD4+ T cells from blood, obtained before the transplant. This TCR came from a human donor who received a combined kidney and bone marrow transplant. The DNA of the CDR3 is TGTGCCAGCAGACAAGACAGGAACACCGGGGAGCTGTTTTTT. Its translation: CASRQDRNTGELFF.